This paragraph covers one T cell receptor (beta chain) sequence. In the study's own analysis: Estimates of nucleated cell counts were drawn from the amplification of reference gene primers. Data came from immunoSEQ multiplex PCR; TCRdb stores just in-frame clones and leaves some out. That table gives V, J and clone size, and the DNA gave D and trimming. The table has roughly 200,000 clones, more than 70% seen once. This sample is drawn from a study of blood T cell repertoires in COVID-19. Study as a whole: The United States, Italy and Spain provided the acute and convalescent COVID-19 samples.

The J segment lost 2 bases and the V segment lost 0 bases, leaving 12 bases of the junction unmatched. Germline lookup yields CDR1 SGHKS and CDR2 YYEKEE (reference sequence). CDR3 size: 18 residues. This clonotype was sampled from a woman aged 60-75 years with acute or convalescent COVID-19. The chain couples TRBV5-5 to TRBJ1-2; 8 bases fit TRBD1. Sequencing was carried out using peripheral blood. CDR3 nucleotide sequence: TGTGCCAGCAGCTTGGGACCGGGGGATACAGGGGGAAACTATGGCTACACCTTC. Translated: CASSLGPGDTGGNYGYTF.